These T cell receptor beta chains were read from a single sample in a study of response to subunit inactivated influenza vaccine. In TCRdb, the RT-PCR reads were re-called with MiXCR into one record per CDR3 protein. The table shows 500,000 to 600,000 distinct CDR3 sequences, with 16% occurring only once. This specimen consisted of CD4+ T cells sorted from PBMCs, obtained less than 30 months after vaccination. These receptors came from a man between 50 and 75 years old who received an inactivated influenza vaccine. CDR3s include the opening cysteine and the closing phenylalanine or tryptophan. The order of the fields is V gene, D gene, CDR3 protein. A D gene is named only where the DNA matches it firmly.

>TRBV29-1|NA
CSVSQGGGNQPQHF
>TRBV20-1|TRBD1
CSARVGQGVGFYEQYF
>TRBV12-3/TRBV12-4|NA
CASRGGLQETQYF
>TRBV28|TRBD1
CASSTTGTGLPDTQYF
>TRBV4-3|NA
CASSSKTGTDTQYF
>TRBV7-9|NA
CASSTGTPTTDTQYF
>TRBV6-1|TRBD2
CASSEERGGRRNEQFF
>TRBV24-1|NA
CATSDSARGNTQYF
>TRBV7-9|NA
CASSFLSGVRDTEAFF
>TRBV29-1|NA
CSVAVWGNTGELFF
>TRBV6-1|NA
CASSRTDSYTGELFF
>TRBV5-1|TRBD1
CASSLYSQGATYEQYF
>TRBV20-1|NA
CSATPQVRGWENIQYF
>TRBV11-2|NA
CASHSTDTQYF
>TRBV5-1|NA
CASSLRDFSRHEQFF
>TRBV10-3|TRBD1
CAGQGGLNTEAFF
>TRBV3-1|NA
CASSQEPSRSGEQYF
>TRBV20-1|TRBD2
CSATSGSDPDTQYF
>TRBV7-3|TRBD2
CASSLTGGEQFF
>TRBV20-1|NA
CSARDSGRSNSPLHF
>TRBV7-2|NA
CASSLDGRQDYEQYF
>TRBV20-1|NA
CSAQTAVETQYF
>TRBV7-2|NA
CASSFQAGRGSFF
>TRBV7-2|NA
CASSLAQVYQETQYF
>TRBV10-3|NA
CAISAESYEQYF
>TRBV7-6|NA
CASSKGANTGELFF
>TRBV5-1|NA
CASSTQTTNTEAFF
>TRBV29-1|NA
CSVDLGGGTDTQYF
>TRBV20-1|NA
CSASDTRKGTWEQFF
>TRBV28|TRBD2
CASSFRLAGGRDNTDTQYF
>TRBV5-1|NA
CASRAGPDAVYF
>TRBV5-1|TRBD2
CASSFALAGGIPYEQYF
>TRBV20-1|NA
CSARDDISGFSYEQYF
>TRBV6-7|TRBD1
CASSRDRGFGLNEQFF
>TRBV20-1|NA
CSAPRTDSYGYTF
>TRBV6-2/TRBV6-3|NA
CASSGRTGPRFKAFF
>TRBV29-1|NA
CSVETGPRDTQYF
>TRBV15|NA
CATSPFGNKGNEQFF
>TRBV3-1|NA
CASSQVGGEQYF
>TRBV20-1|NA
CSAAGGANVLTF
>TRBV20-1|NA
CSARRLTGEDTQYF
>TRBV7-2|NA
CASSAPGTTYGYTF
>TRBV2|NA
CASSRDGISNYGYTF
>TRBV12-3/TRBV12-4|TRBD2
CASRKAGGGTDTQYF